The next 8 T cell receptor beta chains were all read from a single sample in a study of T cell responses to AZD1222 COVID-19 vaccine. The method was immunoSEQ multiplex PCR; TCRdb's version includes in-frame clones alone and lacks a portion of them. The table lists 65,000 to 100,000 clones, more than 70% of them singletons. Source: peripheral blood, taken on day 0 of AZD1222 vaccination. The origin of the receptors is an adult in good health.

The chain joins TRBV5-4 to TRBJ1-5, with 7 bases aligning to TRBD1. J was trimmed by 4 bases and V by 3 bases; bases with no gene match: 1. The germline V gene encodes CDR1 SGHNT and CDR2 YYREEE (reference sequence). This CDR3 has 13 residues. CDR3: CASSSDRNQPQHF. DNA for the CDR3: TGTGCCAGCAGCTCGGACAGGAATCAGCCCCAGCATTTT. Supplemented by reference TRBV5-4 and TRBJ1-5, the full variable domain reads ETGVTQSPTHLIKTRGQQVTLRCSSQSGHNTVSWYQQALGQGPQFIFQYYREEENGRGNFPPRFSGLQFPNYSSELNVNALELDDSALYLCASSSDRNQPQHFGDGTRLSIL.

The rearrangement links TRBV6-5 to TRBJ2-2; the D gene is possibly TRBD1 (6 bases). Trimming took off 6 bases at V and 5 bases at J, with 10 bases between the two ends. The CDR3 consists of 13 residues. The germline V gene encodes CDR1 MNHEY and CDR2 SVGAGI. The CDR3 DNA sequence: TGTGCCAGCAGGCCCACAGGGACCGGGGAGCTGTTTTTT. It encodes CASRPTGTGELFF.

This clone was detected once. The chain joins TRBV2 to TRBJ2-7, with D maybe TRBD1 (6 bases). The CDR3 loop spans 13 amino acids. Trimming removed 6 bases at V and 2 bases at J, with 11 bases between. Per germline, CDR1 SNHLY and CDR2 FYNNEI. The CDR3 loop reads CASRVTGTYEQYF. The CDR3 region has the DNA TGTGCCAGCAGAGTCACAGGGACCTACGAGCAGTACTTC.

This chain links TRBV21-1 with TRBJ1-2. TRBV21-1 is classified as a pseudogene. The CDR3 has 15 residues. Here the CDR3 reads CASTERSRLNYGYTF. Here the CDR3 DNA reads TGTGCCAGCACAGAGAGGAGTCGGCTGAACTATGGCTACACCTTC.

This chain links TRBV11-2 with TRBJ2-7, with 12 bases lining up with TRBD2. CDR1 and CDR2 from the germline V gene are SGHAT and FQNNGV. There are 15 residues in the CDR3. Losses at the gene ends were 6 bases for V and 3 bases for J; bases not matched to a gene: 6. CDR3 nucleotides: TGTGCCAGCAGAGCTAGCGGGAGGGCCCTCTACGAGCAGTACTTC. Residues: CASRASGRALYEQYF.

The rearrangement uses TRBV12-3 or TRBV12-4 and TRBJ1-6, with D perhaps TRBD1 (5 bases). V lost 2 bases to trimming and J lost 8 bases, with 7 bases between them. This CDR3 spans 13 amino acids. In nucleotides, the CDR3 is TGTGCCAGCAGTTTACAGGGTGATTCACCCCTCCACTTT. Its translation is CASSLQGDSPLHF.

This clone has more than one count but fewer than ten. The DNA for the CDR3 is TGTGCCAGCAGTCCACGTGGGACAGCTCCTAACTATGGCTACACCTTC. This gives the protein CASSPRGTAPNYGYTF. The V and J genes are TRBV27 and TRBJ1-2, with 7 bases aligning to TRBD1. The germline V gene encodes CDR1 MNHEY and CDR2 SMNVEV (reference sequence). J was trimmed by 0 bases and V by 5 bases; bases with no gene match: 9. The CDR3 is 16 residues long.

This clone was recorded a few times. The chain employs TRBV4-2 and TRBJ1-2, with D possibly matching TRBD1 (5 bases). The germline V gene has CDR1 LGHNA and CDR2 YNFKEQ. The CDR3 covers 14 residues. Trimming removed 0 bases from V and 6 bases from J, with 11 bases in between. CDR3 residues: CASSQDAGSHGYTF. The CDR3 coding sequence is TGTGCCAGCAGCCAAGATGCAGGGAGCCATGGCTACACCTTC.